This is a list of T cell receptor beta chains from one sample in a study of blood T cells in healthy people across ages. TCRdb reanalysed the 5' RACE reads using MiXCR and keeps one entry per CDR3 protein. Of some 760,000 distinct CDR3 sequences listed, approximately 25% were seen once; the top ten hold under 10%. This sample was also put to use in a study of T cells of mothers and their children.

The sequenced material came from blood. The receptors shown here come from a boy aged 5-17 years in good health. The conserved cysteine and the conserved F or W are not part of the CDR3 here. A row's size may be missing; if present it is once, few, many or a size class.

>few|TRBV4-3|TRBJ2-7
ASSQDLGTGWSYEQY
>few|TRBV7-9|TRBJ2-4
ASSSRDPQQENIQY
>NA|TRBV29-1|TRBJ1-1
SVVPLLDRGAF
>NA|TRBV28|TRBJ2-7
ASSQPGTGYEQY
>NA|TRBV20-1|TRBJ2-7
SARRVQGRSYEQY
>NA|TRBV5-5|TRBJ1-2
ASSLEPGGGQEDGYT
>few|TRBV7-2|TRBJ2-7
ASSSWTSGAYEQY
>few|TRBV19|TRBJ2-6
ASSIRGQTVSGANVLT
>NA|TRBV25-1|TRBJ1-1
ASSAHQGAMTGAF
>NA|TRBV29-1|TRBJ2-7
SGGGGNTYEQY
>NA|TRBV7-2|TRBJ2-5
ASSFPRDRRTKETQY
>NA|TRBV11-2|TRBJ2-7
ASSLGLRDSLFTYEQY
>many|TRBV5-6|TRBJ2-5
ASSLLAVGETQY
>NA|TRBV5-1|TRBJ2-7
ASSLAGGKQY
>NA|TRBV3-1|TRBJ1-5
ASSQVSGDQPQH
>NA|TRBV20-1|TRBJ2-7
SAREDRVSYEQY
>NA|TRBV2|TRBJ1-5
ASSVDRVGQPQH
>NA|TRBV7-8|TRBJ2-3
ASSLSGALGTDTQY
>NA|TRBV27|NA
ATQAGFYNEQF
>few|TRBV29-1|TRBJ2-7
SAETDGDYEQY
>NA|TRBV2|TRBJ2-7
ASGRLGGYEQY
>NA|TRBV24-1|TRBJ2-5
ATSTGIFGEETQY
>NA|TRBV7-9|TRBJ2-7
ASSAGTGEYEQY
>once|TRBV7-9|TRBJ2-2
ASSPGEGAPGELF
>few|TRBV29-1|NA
SEGGQGTNEQF
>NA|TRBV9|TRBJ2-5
ASSVAPGVETQY
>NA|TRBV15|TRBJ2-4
ATSRGEKGKNIQY
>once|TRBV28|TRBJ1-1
ASSLWSQEAF
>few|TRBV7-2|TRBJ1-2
ASSLGGGAFIDGYT
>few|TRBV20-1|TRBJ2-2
SAGTGDTGELF
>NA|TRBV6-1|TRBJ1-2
ASSEVQGAPYGYT
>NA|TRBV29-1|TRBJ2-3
SVRGQGIDTQY
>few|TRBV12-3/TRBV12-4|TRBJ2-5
ASSPGQGAPQETQY
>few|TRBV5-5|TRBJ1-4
ASSLSGGKLF
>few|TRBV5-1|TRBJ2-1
ASSLGLAGGYEQF
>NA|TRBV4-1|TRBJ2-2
ASSQYPGQYTGELF
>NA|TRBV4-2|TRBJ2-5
ASSQGQASGGAWETQY
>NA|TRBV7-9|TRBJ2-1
ASSSVYEQF
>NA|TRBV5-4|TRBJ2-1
ASSRPGDEQF
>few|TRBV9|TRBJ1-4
ASSVSGQAEKLF
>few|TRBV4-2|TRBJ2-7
ASSQEATSGPYEQY
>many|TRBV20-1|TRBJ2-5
SANTGGQETQY
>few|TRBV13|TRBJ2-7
ASSFGGHTYEQY
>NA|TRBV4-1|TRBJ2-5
ASSHRSAGVETQY
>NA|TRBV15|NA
ATSGLGQF
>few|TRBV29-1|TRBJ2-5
SVEGNQETQY
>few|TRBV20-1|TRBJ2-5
SARASGWETQY
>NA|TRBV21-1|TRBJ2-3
ANCTGDTQY
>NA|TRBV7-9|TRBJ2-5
ASSFDHLQETQY
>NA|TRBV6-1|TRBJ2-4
ASRLSGPIQY
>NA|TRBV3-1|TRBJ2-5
ASSRGQGLVETQY
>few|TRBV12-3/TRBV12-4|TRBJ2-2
ASSFLVPSGIITGELF
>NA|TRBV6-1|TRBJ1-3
AGRMLDLPGNTIY
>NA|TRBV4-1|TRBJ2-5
ASSQDGTMGDTQY
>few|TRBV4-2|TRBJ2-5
ASSQRRGGNQETQY
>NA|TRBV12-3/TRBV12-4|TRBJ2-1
ASSSRGAQNEQF
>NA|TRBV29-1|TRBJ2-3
SASHDTQY